This T cell receptor (beta chain) was documented in a study of T-cell memory formation after mild COVID-19. Overall study context: The TCR clusters were mostly specific to one donor.

Points on this clonotype: Its antigen remains unknown.

The study, taken as a whole, reports: Clones shrinking between day 15 and 85 showed a balanced CD4/CD8 split, and those that grew later tilted toward CD4+. Memory cells collected pre-infection included some clones that later responded, suggesting cross-reactive memory joined.

Employing constant-segment primers, 5'RACE generated TCR alpha and TCR beta cDNA libraries bearing sample barcodes and UMIs. TCRdb analysed the 5' RACE reads with MiXCR anew, one entry per CDR3 protein. The sample records fewer than 450,000 distinct CDR3 sequences, around 24% being singletons. This receptor was identified in an adult woman who had mild COVID-19 (a few samples of this study predate the infection). Cell type and time point are not known. The source material was PBMCs or a T cell subset sorted from them (not recorded which).

The CDR3 is CASSLAVGGANTEAFF. The CDR3 nucleotides are TGTGCCAGCAGTTTGGCTGTTGGCGGTGCGAACACTGAAGCTTTCTTT. The J gene is TRBJ1-1, the V gene TRBV12-3 or TRBV12-4; D call uncertain. The CDR3 has 16 residues. V lost 3 bases and J 1 base, leaving 15 bases between the germline ends.